This T cell receptor (beta chain) derives from a study of technical replicates of blood from a few donors. Method: immunoSEQ multiplex PCR; TCRdb's copy keeps in-frame clones and lacks some. Among about 83,000 clones listed, around nine tenths were seen once. The CDR3 covers 17 residues. Germline CDR1 is KGHSH and CDR2 is LQKENI. V was pared by 2 bases and J by 0 bases, with 1 base of the junction left unmatched. This TCR was sampled from a human donor in good health. The chain couples TRBV18 to TRBJ2-2; 12 nucleotides line up with TRBD2. Material for sequencing was T cells isolated from PBMCs. The CDR3 region is CASSPWTSGANTGELFF. DNA for the CDR3: TGTGCCAGCTCACCATGGACTAGCGGGGCGAACACCGGGGAGCTGTTTTTT.